The 22 T cell receptor beta chains given below trace back to one sample, sequenced in a study of blood T cells in healthy people across ages. For the second PCR, which ran for about 6 to 12 cycles, a sample-barcoded 5' primer and a J-beta primer mix were used. TCRdb redid the calling of the 5' RACE reads with MiXCR, one entry per CDR3 protein. The sample consists of 1.5 million to 1.8 million distinct CDR3 sequences, roughly two fifths of them appearing once. The source material was blood. All receptors derive from a woman between 18 and 29 years old in good health.

This clonotype was counted a few times. This rearrangement joins TRBV29-1 to TRBJ2-1, with 11 bases that match TRBD2. The CDR3 totals 17 residues. From germline, CDR1 is SQVTM and CDR2 ANQGSEA. Trimming removed 7 bases from V and 3 bases from J; junction bases left unmatched: 14. CDR3 in amino acids: CSAPRQVAGGLYNEQFF. Written as DNA, the CDR3 is TGCAGCGCGCCAAGACAGGTAGCGGGAGGGCTCTACAATGAGCAGTTCTTC.

This clonotype was observed once. The J gene is TRBJ1-1, the V gene TRBV7-9; D not resolved. CDR1 is SEHNR and CDR2 is FQNEAQ in the germline V gene (reference sequence). The CDR3 has 11 amino acids. The V end lost 8 bases, the J end lost 1 base, and 5 bases lay between the germline ends. The CDR3 DNA reads TGTGCCAGCCTGGGGAACACTGAAGCTTTCTTT. It specifies CASLGNTEAFF.

The chain employs TRBV7-9 and TRBJ2-3, with TRBD1 matching 7 bases. V was clipped by 5 bases and J by 2 bases; unmatched bases: 10. The CDR3 is 16 residues long. Germline V gene data show CDR1 as SEHNR and CDR2 as FQNEAQ (reference sequence). In DNA form, the CDR3 reads TGTGCCAGCAGCCAGATTACAGGGGCGGTCACAGATACGCAGTATTTT. It encodes CASSQITGAVTDTQYF.

This clonotype turned up a few times. The chain joins TRBV2 to TRBJ2-6, with D hard to call. The length of the CDR3 is 16 residues. V was shortened by 1 base and J by 0 bases, with 7 bases between the two germline ends. Germline V CDR1 and CDR2: SNHLY, FYNNEI. Here the CDR3 DNA reads TGTGCCAGCAGTGAAGGTTGGGACTCTGGGGCCAACGTCCTGACTTTC. Its translation: CASSEGWDSGANVLTF.

The chain couples TRBV28 to TRBJ1-3, with 7 positions matching TRBD1. Germline trimming cut 4 bases from V and 2 bases from J; bases unmatched to any gene: 2. The CDR3 runs to 14 residues. Germline V lookup: CDR1 MDHEN, CDR2 SYDVKM. In DNA, the CDR3 is TGTGCCAGCAGTTCTCAGGGGGCTGGAAACACCATATATTTT. This sequence encodes CASSSQGAGNTIYF.

Only a few counts were recorded for this clonotype. The chain couples TRBV20-1 to TRBJ2-3, with D uncertain. The CDR3 spans 13 residues. CDR1 DFQATT and CDR2 SNEGSKA come from the germline V gene (reference sequence). V was clipped by 7 bases and J by 1 base, with 12 bases between them. The CDR3 nucleotides read TGCAGTGTTAAGGACGGCCGCACAGATACGCAGTATTTT. Amino acid sequence: CSVKDGRTDTQYF.

This chain connects TRBV5-5 to TRBJ1-1; 7 positions match TRBD1. The CDR3 runs 14 residues. Germline CDR1 reads SGHKS; CDR2 reads YYEKEE (reference sequence). J lost 3 bases, V lost 2 bases, and 4 bases had no gene match. This chain's CDR3 is CASSLAGTDTEAFF. The CDR3 DNA reads as TGTGCCAGCAGCTTAGCCGGGACAGACACTGAAGCTTTCTTT.

Concerning this clonotype itself: The junction departs from germline at one end; a sequencing error may be responsible. The chain recombines TRBV5-1 with TRBJ2-4, with TRBD1 identical over 8 bases. TRBJ2-7 explains the end of the DNA better; the J call may be wrong. CDR3 length equals 15 residues. Germline lookup yields CDR1 SGHRS and CDR2 YFSETQ. CDR3 region: CVSSRLQGVGYEQYF. In DNA form, the CDR3 reads TGCGTCAGCAGCCGCCTACAGGGGGTCGGATACGAGCAGTACTTC.

V gene TRBV4-2 combines with J gene TRBJ1-4; D remains ambiguous. The germline CDR1 and CDR2 sequences are LGHNA and YNFKEQ. Trimming left V 1 base short and J 8 bases short, with 11 bases between. This CDR3 is 14 amino acids long. The CDR3 region has the DNA TGTGCCAGCAGCCAAGTTTCTTCGGGAGAAAAACTGTTTTTT. Protein: CASSQVSSGEKLFF.

In this sample, this clonotype turned up a few times. The V call is TRBV20-1, the J call TRBJ2-4; TRBD2 aligns across 7 bases. This CDR3 is built from 14 residues. Germline values: CDR1 DFQATT, CDR2 SNEGSKA (reference sequence). V was pared by 6 bases and J by 0 bases, with 5 bases of the junction left unmatched. The DNA of the CDR3 is TGCAGTGCCCCCTTAGCGGGAGCCAAAAACATTCAGTACTTC. It yields the protein CSAPLAGAKNIQYF.

This clonotype occurred a few times. The DNA of the CDR3 is TGTGCCAGCAGCTTAGCGGGAGGCGGGAGACCCCATGAGCAGTTCTTC. Its protein is CASSLAGGGRPHEQFF. J is TRBJ2-1 and V is TRBV7-9, with 7 bases identical to TRBD2. V trimming: 0 bases; J trimming: 8 bases; junction bases outside the gene matches: 10. This CDR3 comprises 16 residues. Germline CDR1 reads SEHNR; CDR2 reads FQNEAQ (reference sequence). Together with reference TRBV7-9 and TRBJ2-1, the CDR3 gives the full variable domain: DTGVSQNPRHKITKRGQNVTFRCDPISEHNRLYWYRQTLGQGPEFLTYFQNEAQLEKSRLLSDRFSAERPKGSFSTLEIQRTEQGDSAMYLCASSLAGGGRPHEQFFGPGTRLTVL.

The J gene is TRBJ2-3, the V gene TRBV3-1, with TRBD2 matching over 9 bases. From germline, CDR1 is LGHDT and CDR2 YNNKEL (reference sequence). Trimming cost V 3 bases and J 1 base; bases outside gene matches: 5. The CDR3 length is 16 residues. CDR3 residues: CASSHATSGRTDTQYF. CDR3 coding DNA: TGTGCCAGCAGCCACGCGACTAGCGGACGCACAGATACGCAGTATTTT.

This chain links TRBV7-2 with TRBJ2-4; D ambiguous. The CDR3 is made up of 15 amino acids. In germline, CDR1 is SGHTA, CDR2 FQGNSA. V dropped 6 bases and J dropped 0 bases, with 12 bases sitting between them. The CDR3 DNA sequence: TGTGCCAGCAGTCCGGACCAATTAGCCAAAAACATTCAGTACTTC. This gives the protein CASSPDQLAKNIQYF.

The sample holds a few counts of this clonotype. The CDR3 spells CASSRSTAANYGYTF. CDR3 in DNA: TGTGCCAGCAGCCGCTCGACAGCAGCTAACTATGGCTACACCTTC. The rearrangement links TRBV7-9 to TRBJ1-2, with D possibly matching TRBD1 (5 bases). Trimming took 5 bases from V and 0 from J, leaving 13 bases between them. There are 15 residues in the CDR3. Germline loops: CDR1 SEHNR, CDR2 FQNEAQ (reference sequence). Complete variable domain (other parts from reference TRBV7-9 and TRBJ1-2): DTGVSQNPRHKITKRGQNVTFRCDPISEHNRLYWYRQTLGQGPEFLTYFQNEAQLEKSRLLSDRFSAERPKGSFSTLEIQRTEQGDSAMYLCASSRSTAANYGYTFGSGTRLTVV.

In this sample, this clonotype turned up once. Sequence at one end of the junction differs from germline and may be a read error. The chain employs TRBV20-1 and TRBJ1-2; no clear D. The CDR3 length is 11 residues. Germline V gene sequence: CDR1 DFQATT, CDR2 SNEGSKA (reference sequence). This chain's CDR3 is CSAGELYGYTF. CDR3 bases: TGCAGTGCTGGAGAACTATATGGCTACACCTTC.

The chain has TRBV6-1 and TRBJ1-2, with 8 bases aligning to TRBD1. Per the germline V gene, CDR1 is MNHNS and CDR2 is SASEGT. J was trimmed by 8 bases and V by 2 bases; bases with no gene match: 7. The CDR3 is made up of 14 amino acids. CDR3 bases: TGTGCCAGCAGTGAACCGGGACAGGCCCAGGGCTACACCTTC. This encodes CASSEPGQAQGYTF.

This clonotype has more than one count but fewer than ten. The chain links TRBV6-2 or TRBV6-3 to TRBJ2-1, with D possibly matching TRBD1 (6 bases). From germline, CDR1 is MNHEY and CDR2 SVGEGT. The V end was cut by 7 bases, the J end by 2 bases, with 12 bases between. The CDR3 runs 14 residues. The CDR3 DNA follows: TGTGCCAGCACTCACAGGGTAGCCTACAATGAGCAGTTCTTC. Translated, it gives CASTHRVAYNEQFF.

This clonotype was seen a few times. The chain has TRBV24-1 and TRBJ1-2; D is perhaps TRBD1 (5 bases). Trimming cost V 11 bases and J 0 bases, with 12 bases left between them. This CDR3 spans 13 amino acids. Germline-derived CDR1 and CDR2 are KGHDR and SFDVKD. CDR3 amino acids: CAIREGANYGYTF. The CDR3 DNA reads as TGTGCCATTAGAGAAGGGGCTAACTATGGCTACACCTTC.

The chain recombines TRBV12-3 or TRBV12-4 with TRBJ2-3; TRBD2 aligns across 11 bases. This CDR3 is built from 17 residues. The V gene end was trimmed by 5 bases and the J gene end by 3 bases; junction bases not matched to a gene: 10. The DNA of the CDR3 is TGTGCCAGCAGTCCGAGCTCGACTAGCGGGGCTACAGATACGCAGTATTTT. Protein sequence: CASSPSSTSGATDTQYF.

This clonotype showed up just once. The V and J genes are TRBV25-1 and TRBJ2-3; 10 nucleotides align to TRBD2. V shed 5 bases, J shed 5 bases, and the junction held 7 bases outside the gene matches. Germline V gives CDR1 MGHDK, CDR2 SYGVNS. There are 15 residues in the CDR3. The CDR3 DNA reads as TGTGCCAGCAGTCCCAGCGGGAGGGTCGTAGATACGCAGTATTTT. Translation: CASSPSGRVVDTQYF.

The genes are TRBV29-1 and TRBJ1-5, with 8 bases matching TRBD1. The junction had 4 bases not matched to a gene; V was cut back by 4 bases and J by 5 bases. CDR3 length: 13 residues. Germline lookup yields CDR1 SQVTM and CDR2 ANQGSEA. CDR3 in amino acids: CSVGTGPDQPQHF. The CDR3 DNA is TGCAGCGTTGGGACAGGGCCAGATCAGCCCCAGCATTTT.

The rearrangement uses TRBV20-1 and TRBJ1-2; D is perhaps TRBD1 (6 bases). The length of the CDR3 is 12 residues. Germline lookup yields CDR1 DFQATT and CDR2 SNEGSKA (reference sequence). V was pared by 6 bases and J by 5 bases, with 13 bases between. This chain's CDR3 is CSAPSGEYGYTF. The DNA for the CDR3 is TGCAGTGCCCCCTCAGGGGAATATGGCTACACCTTC.